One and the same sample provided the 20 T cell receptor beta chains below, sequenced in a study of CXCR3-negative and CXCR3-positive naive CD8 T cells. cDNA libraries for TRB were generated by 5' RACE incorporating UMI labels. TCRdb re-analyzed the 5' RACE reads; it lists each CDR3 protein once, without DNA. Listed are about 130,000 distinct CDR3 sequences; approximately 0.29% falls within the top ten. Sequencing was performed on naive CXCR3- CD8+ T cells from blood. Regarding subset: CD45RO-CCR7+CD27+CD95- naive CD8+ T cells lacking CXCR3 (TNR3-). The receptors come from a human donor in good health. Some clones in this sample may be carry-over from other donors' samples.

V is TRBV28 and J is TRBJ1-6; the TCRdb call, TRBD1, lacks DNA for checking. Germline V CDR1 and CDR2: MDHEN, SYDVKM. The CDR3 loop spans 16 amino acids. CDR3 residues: CASSLWPGAQDSPLHF.

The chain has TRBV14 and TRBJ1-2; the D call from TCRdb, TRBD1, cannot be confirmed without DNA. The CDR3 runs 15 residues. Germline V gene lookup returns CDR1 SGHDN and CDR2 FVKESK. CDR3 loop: CASSSYPGQGAGYTF.

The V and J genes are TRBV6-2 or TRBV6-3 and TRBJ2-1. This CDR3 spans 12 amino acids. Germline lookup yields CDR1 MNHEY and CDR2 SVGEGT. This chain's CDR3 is CASSYSWNEQFF.

CDR3 sequence reads: CSVGVETGELFF. V and J are TRBV29-1 and TRBJ2-2. The germline CDR1 and CDR2 sequences are SQVTM and ANQGSEA. The CDR3 loop spans 12 amino acids.

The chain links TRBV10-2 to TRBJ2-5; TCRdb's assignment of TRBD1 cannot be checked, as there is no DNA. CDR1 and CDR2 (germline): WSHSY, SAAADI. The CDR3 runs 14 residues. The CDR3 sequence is CASSGTGQRETQYF.

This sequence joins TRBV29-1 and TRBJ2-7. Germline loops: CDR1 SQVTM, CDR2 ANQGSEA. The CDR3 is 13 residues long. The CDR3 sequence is CSVETQENYEQYF.

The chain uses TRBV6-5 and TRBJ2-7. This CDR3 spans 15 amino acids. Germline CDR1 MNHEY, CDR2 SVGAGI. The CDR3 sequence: CASSYYLGSLHEQYF.

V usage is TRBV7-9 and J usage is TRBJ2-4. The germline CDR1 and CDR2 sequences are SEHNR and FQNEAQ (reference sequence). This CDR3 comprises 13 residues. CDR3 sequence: CASSPLNSAEQYF.

The chain's CDR3 is CASSSYLAERPSTDTQYF. The genes are TRBV7-2 and TRBJ2-3; TCRdb lists TRBD2, though no DNA is available to test this call. Per the germline V gene, CDR1 is SGHTA and CDR2 is FQGNSA. CDR3 length: 18 amino acids.

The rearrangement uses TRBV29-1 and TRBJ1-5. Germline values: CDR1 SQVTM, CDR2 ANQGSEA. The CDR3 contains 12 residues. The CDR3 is CSASYGNQPQHF.

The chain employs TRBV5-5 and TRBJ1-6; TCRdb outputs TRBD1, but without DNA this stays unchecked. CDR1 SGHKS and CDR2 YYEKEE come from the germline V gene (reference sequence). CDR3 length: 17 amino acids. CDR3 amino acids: CASSWTGPTSYNSPLHF.

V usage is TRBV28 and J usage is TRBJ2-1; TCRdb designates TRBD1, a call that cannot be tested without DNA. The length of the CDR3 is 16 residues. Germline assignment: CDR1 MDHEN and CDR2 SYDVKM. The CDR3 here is CASSSLPRDKGDEQFF.

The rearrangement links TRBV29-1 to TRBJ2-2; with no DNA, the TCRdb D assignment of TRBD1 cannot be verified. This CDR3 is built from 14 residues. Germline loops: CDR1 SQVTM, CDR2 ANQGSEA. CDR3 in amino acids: CSVAGRGNTGELFF.

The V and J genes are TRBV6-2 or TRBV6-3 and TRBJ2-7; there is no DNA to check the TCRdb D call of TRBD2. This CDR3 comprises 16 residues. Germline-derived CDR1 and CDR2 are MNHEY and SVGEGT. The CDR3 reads CASSSLVAGVIYEQYF.

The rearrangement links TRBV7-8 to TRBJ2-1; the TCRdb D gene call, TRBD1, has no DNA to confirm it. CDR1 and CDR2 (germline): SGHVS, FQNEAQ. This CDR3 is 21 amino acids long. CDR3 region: CASSLAPRGWIGRAPHNEQFF.

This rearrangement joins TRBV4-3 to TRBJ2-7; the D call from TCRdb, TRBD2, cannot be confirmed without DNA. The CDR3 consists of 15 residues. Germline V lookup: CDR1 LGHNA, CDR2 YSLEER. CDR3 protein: CASSQDLGGGSEQYF.

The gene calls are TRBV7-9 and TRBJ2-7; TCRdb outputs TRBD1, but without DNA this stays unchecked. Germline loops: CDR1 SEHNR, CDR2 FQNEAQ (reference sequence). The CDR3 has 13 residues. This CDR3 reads CASSPPGTYEQYF.

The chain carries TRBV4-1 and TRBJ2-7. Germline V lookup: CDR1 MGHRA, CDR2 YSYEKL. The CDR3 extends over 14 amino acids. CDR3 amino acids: CASSQDFTAYEQYF.

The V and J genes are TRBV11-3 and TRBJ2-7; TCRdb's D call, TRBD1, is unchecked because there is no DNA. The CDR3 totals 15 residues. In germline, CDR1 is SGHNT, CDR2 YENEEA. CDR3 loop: CASSPNLDRAYEQYF.

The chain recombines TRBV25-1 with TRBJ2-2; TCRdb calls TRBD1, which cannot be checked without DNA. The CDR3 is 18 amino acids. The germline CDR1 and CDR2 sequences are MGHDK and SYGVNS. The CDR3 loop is CASSGLGQATINTGELFF. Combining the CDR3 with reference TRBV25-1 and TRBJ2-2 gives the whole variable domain EADIYQTPRYLVIGTGKKITLECSQTMGHDKMYWYQQDPGMELHLIHYSYGVNSTEKGDLSSESTVSRIRTEHFPLTLESARPSHTSQYLCASSGLGQATINTGELFFGEGSRLTVL.